This is a list of T cell receptor beta chains from one sample in a study of T cells after yellow fever vaccination. Each CDR3 protein is one row after TCRdb ran MiXCR on the 5' RACE reads. The sample records 230,000 or so distinct CDR3 sequences, around 6.7% being singletons. Sequencing was performed on CD4+ T cells sorted from PBMCs, taken on the day of the yellow fever booster vaccination. The receptor source for this set is a man aged 30 to 45 who received the YFV17D yellow fever vaccine. Both conserved end residues are part of each CDR3. The order of the fields is J gene, V gene, D gene, clone size, CDR3 protein, CDR3 DNA. A D gene is named only where the DNA matches it firmly. The listing skips clone size in some rows; elsewhere it reads once, few, many or a size class.

J: TRBJ2-1; V: TRBV12-3/TRBV12-4; D: TRBD1; size: -; CDR3: CASNSGTGLNEQFF; DNA: TGTGCCAGCAACTCCGGGACAGGGTTGAATGAGCAGTTCTTC
J: TRBJ2-7; V: TRBV5-5; D: -; size: many; CDR3: CASSSGTYEQYF; DNA: TGTGCCAGCAGCTCAGGTACCTACGAGCAGTACTTC
J: TRBJ2-1; V: TRBV19; D: TRBD2; size: -; CDR3: CASSIWGIAGVGNNEQFF; DNA: TGTGCCAGTAGTATTTGGGGCATCGCGGGAGTGGGTAACAATGAGCAGTTCTTC
J: TRBJ2-5; V: TRBV20-1; D: -; size: few; CDR3: CSAKSRGETQYF; DNA: TGCAGTGCTAAGAGCCGGGGAGAGACCCAGTACTTC
J: TRBJ2-3; V: TRBV5-1; D: TRBD1; size: many; CDR3: CASSAQGALDTQYF; DNA: TGCGCCAGCAGCGCACAGGGGGCTCTGGATACGCAGTATTTT
J: TRBJ2-5; V: TRBV11-1; D: TRBD2; size: few; CDR3: CASSLPLSAGAQQETQYF; DNA: TGTGCCAGCAGCTTACCGCTTAGTGCGGGAGCGCAACAAGAGACCCAGTACTTC
J: TRBJ1-2; V: TRBV27; D: -; size: many; CDR3: CASSLSSGLYGYTF; DNA: TGTGCCAGCAGTTTATCCTCCGGGCTCTATGGCTACACCTTC
J: TRBJ2-5; V: TRBV20-1; D: TRBD2; size: -; CDR3: CSASATGGRFLTQYF; DNA: TGCAGTGCTAGCGCGACTGGCGGGAGATTTTTGACCCAGTACTTC
J: TRBJ2-2; V: TRBV7-9; D: TRBD2; size: few; CDR3: CASSIRLLAGASELFF; DNA: TGTGCCAGCAGCATACGACTACTAGCGGGAGCGTCGGAGCTGTTTTTT
J: TRBJ2-5; V: TRBV3-1; D: -; size: many; CDR3: CASSQGTQYF; DNA: TGTGCCAGCAGCCAGGGGACCCAGTACTTC
J: TRBJ2-5; V: TRBV20-1; D: TRBD2; size: -; CDR3: CSARGLAGGLRRETQYF; DNA: TGCAGTGCTAGAGGACTAGCGGGAGGACTAAGGCGAGAGACCCAGTACTTC
J: TRBJ2-7; V: TRBV29-1; D: -; size: -; CDR3: CSVAMGSYEQYF; DNA: TGCAGCGTTGCAATGGGTTCCTACGAGCAGTACTTC
J: TRBJ2-7; V: TRBV6-2/TRBV6-3; D: -; size: -; CDR3: CATRRIDEQYF; DNA: TGTGCCACGCGACGAATCGACGAGCAGTACTTC
J: TRBJ1-1; V: TRBV7-2; D: -; size: few; CDR3: CASSLSQMEVLAFF; DNA: TGTGCCAGCAGCTTATCCCAAATGGAGGTCTTGGCTTTCTTT
J: TRBJ2-1; V: TRBV5-1; D: TRBD2; size: many; CDR3: CASSLGLAENNEQFF; DNA: TGCGCCAGCAGCTTGGGGCTAGCGGAGAACAATGAGCAGTTCTTC
J: TRBJ2-3; V: TRBV7-2; D: -; size: many; CDR3: CASSLLRAGDTQYF; DNA: TGTGCCAGCAGCCTACTGCGGGCAGGGGATACGCAGTATTTT
J: TRBJ1-5; V: TRBV5-5; D: -; size: few; CDR3: CASSDGFLNQPQHF; DNA: TGTGCCAGCAGCGACGGGTTTCTCAATCAGCCCCAGCATTTT
J: TRBJ2-3; V: TRBV10-3; D: -; size: many; CDR3: CASRSDQRADTQYF; DNA: TGTGCCAGCCGATCGGACCAGCGAGCGGATACGCAGTATTTT
J: TRBJ2-5; V: TRBV7-9; D: TRBD1; size: few; CDR3: CASSWGDRGSETQYF; DNA: TGTGCCAGCAGCTGGGGGGACAGGGGTTCCGAGACCCAGTACTTC
J: TRBJ2-5; V: TRBV18; D: -; size: many; CDR3: CASSRGLDQETQYF; DNA: TGTGCCAGCTCACGGGGGTTGGACCAAGAGACCCAGTACTTC
J: TRBJ1-5; V: TRBV6-5; D: -; size: -; CDR3: CASSWTDYSNQPQHF; DNA: TGTGCCAGCAGTTGGACAGATTATAGCAATCAGCCCCAGCATTTT
J: TRBJ1-5; V: TRBV20-1; D: TRBD1; size: few; CDR3: CSASNLGQPQEPQHF; DNA: TGCAGTGCTAGTAATTTGGGACAGCCACAGGAGCCCCAGCATTTT
J: TRBJ2-1; V: TRBV7-9; D: -; size: many; CDR3: CASSPGSGQFF; DNA: TGTGCCAGCAGCCCAGGTAGTGGGCAGTTCTTC
J: TRBJ2-1; V: TRBV3-1; D: TRBD2; size: few; CDR3: CASSQAGTRGFHGEQFF; DNA: TGTGCCAGCAGCCAAGCCGGGACTAGAGGCTTTCACGGTGAGCAGTTCTTC
J: TRBJ2-7; V: TRBV6-1; D: -; size: many; CDR3: CASSPPPGDYEQYF; DNA: TGTGCCAGCAGTCCGCCGCCAGGGGACTACGAGCAGTACTTC
J: TRBJ2-4; V: TRBV5-1; D: TRBD2; size: many; CDR3: CASSSGGLRGDIQYF; DNA: TGCGCCAGCAGCTCAGGTGGACTCCGGGGGGACATTCAGTACTTC
J: TRBJ2-5; V: TRBV29-1; D: TRBD2; size: -; CDR3: CSVGASGKETQYF; DNA: TGCAGCGTTGGGGCTAGCGGGAAAGAGACCCAGTACTTC
J: TRBJ1-4; V: TRBV6-1; D: -; size: few; CDR3: CASRGREGEKLFF; DNA: TGTGCCAGCAGGGGCAGGGAGGGTGAAAAACTGTTTTTT
J: TRBJ2-2; V: TRBV5-5; D: -; size: few; CDR3: CASSFLTTTGELFF; DNA: TGTGCCAGCAGCTTTCTTACAACCACCGGGGAGCTGTTTTTT
J: TRBJ2-7; V: TRBV29-1; D: -; size: few; CDR3: CSVEDWGKNYEQYF; DNA: TGCAGCGTTGAAGATTGGGGGAAAAACTACGAGCAGTACTTC
J: TRBJ2-5; V: TRBV7-7; D: TRBD2; size: many; CDR3: CASSLGVAGGQETQYF; DNA: TGTGCCAGCAGCTTAGGAGTAGCGGGAGGACAAGAGACCCAGTACTTC
J: TRBJ2-2; V: TRBV18; D: TRBD2; size: many; CDR3: CASSPSSGDTGELFF; DNA: TGTGCCAGCTCACCATCTAGCGGGGACACCGGGGAGCTGTTTTTT
J: TRBJ2-1; V: TRBV18; D: -; size: -; CDR3: CARSPRREEQFF; DNA: TGTGCCCGCTCACCTCGTCGAGAAGAGCAGTTCTTC
J: TRBJ1-1; V: TRBV27; D: -; size: many; CDR3: CASSSAEVNTEAFF; DNA: TGTGCCAGCAGTTCGGCAGAGGTGAACACTGAAGCTTTCTTT
J: TRBJ1-1; V: TRBV20-1; D: -; size: many; CDR3: CSTNRGQVNTEAFF; DNA: TGCAGTACCAATCGAGGACAAGTCAACACTGAAGCTTTCTTT
J: TRBJ2-7; V: TRBV7-2; D: -; size: few; CDR3: CASSYLAEGAYEQYF; DNA: TGTGCCAGCAGCTATCTAGCGGAGGGGGCCTACGAGCAGTACTTC
J: TRBJ1-4; V: TRBV5-4; D: -; size: few; CDR3: CASTPGVANEKLFF; DNA: TGTGCCAGCACCCCGGGGGTAGCTAATGAAAAACTGTTTTTT
J: TRBJ2-7; V: TRBV7-2; D: -; size: -; CDR3: CASGGAGPYEQYF; DNA: TGTGCCAGCGGGGGCGCCGGACCCTACGAGCAGTACTTC
J: TRBJ1-6; V: TRBV6-5; D: -; size: few; CDR3: CASSYRGPNSPLHF; DNA: TGTGCCAGCAGTTACCGCGGTCCTAATTCACCCCTCCACTTT
J: TRBJ2-7; V: TRBV21-1; D: -; size: -; CDR3: CASSKYTGFSSYEQYF; DNA: TGTGCCAGCAGCAAGTACACCGGGTTCAGCTCCTACGAGCAGTACTTC
J: TRBJ2-5; V: TRBV7-2; D: -; size: many; CDR3: CASSFVASARETQYF; DNA: TGTGCCAGCAGCTTCGTAGCTAGTGCACGGGAGACCCAGTACTTC
J: TRBJ2-7; V: TRBV29-1; D: -; size: few; CDR3: CSVLFRGPSYEQYF; DNA: TGCAGCGTACTATTCCGGGGGCCCTCCTACGAGCAGTACTTC
J: TRBJ2-7; V: TRBV7-2; D: TRBD2; size: few; CDR3: CASSWTSGNSYEQYF; DNA: TGTGCCAGCAGCTGGACTAGCGGGAATTCGTACGAGCAGTACTTC
J: TRBJ2-1; V: TRBV5-1; D: TRBD2; size: many; CDR3: CASSILAGDYNEQFF; DNA: TGCGCCAGCAGCATACTAGCGGGAGACTACAATGAGCAGTTCTTC
J: TRBJ1-1; V: TRBV19; D: -; size: many; CDR3: CASSMARAMNTEAFF; DNA: TGTGCCAGTAGTATGGCCAGGGCGATGAACACTGAAGCTTTCTTT
J: TRBJ2-1; V: TRBV6-5; D: -; size: -; CDR3: CASSYRSFSSYNEQFF; DNA: TGTGCCAGCAGTTACCGGTCATTTAGCTCCTACAATGAGCAGTTCTTC
J: TRBJ2-1; V: TRBV20-1; D: -; size: -; CDR3: CSARTAGFGNEQFF; DNA: TGCAGTGCTAGAACGGCGGGATTCGGCAATGAGCAGTTCTTC
J: TRBJ2-3; V: TRBV29-1; D: -; size: many; CDR3: CSVEAGGTDTQYF; DNA: TGCAGCGTTGAAGCCGGCGGCACAGATACGCAGTATTTT
J: TRBJ2-7; V: TRBV6-1; D: -; size: many; CDR3: CASRRAVSSYEQYF; DNA: TGTGCCAGCAGAAGGGCCGTTAGCTCCTACGAGCAGTACTTC
J: TRBJ2-1; V: TRBV20-1; D: TRBD1; size: -; CDR3: CSPSPQQGARNEQFF; DNA: TGCAGTCCGTCACCTCAACAGGGGGCGCGGAATGAGCAGTTCTTC
J: TRBJ2-7; V: TRBV12-3/TRBV12-4; D: -; size: -; CDR3: CASSLSLAGYEQYF; DNA: TGTGCCAGCAGTTTGTCACTAGCAGGGTACGAGCAGTACTTC
J: TRBJ2-1; V: TRBV15; D: TRBD1; size: many; CDR3: CATSRERTGYHEQFF; DNA: TGTGCCACCAGCAGAGAACGGACAGGGTATCATGAGCAGTTCTTC
J: TRBJ2-1; V: TRBV20-1; D: -; size: -; CDR3: CSAIGTRERAYNEQFF; DNA: TGCAGTGCAATTGGGACCCGGGAGAGAGCGTACAATGAGCAGTTCTTC